This TCR beta chain was documented in a study of T cells in Graves' hyperthyroidism and ophthalmopathy. Study results and limitations: Clonotypes that were expanded in thyroid above 0.001 mostly appeared in blood too.

Germline CDR1 and CDR2: MGHDK and SYGVNS. This CDR3 is 15 amino acids long. With 7 bases clipped from V and 3 bases from J, the junction kept 10 bases outside the gene matches. In its sample, this clonotype was seen a few times. Antigen: not known. Amplification of TCR beta CDR3 regions used RNA as the template. Using the HTBI primer set, a first-round RT-PCR was run on the TCR CDR3. TCRdb reprocessed the multiplex PCR reads with MiXCR, giving one entry per CDR3 protein. The repertoire includes some 600,000 distinct CDR3 sequences, just over 45% of them detected once, and roughly 8.2% sits in the top ten.

The sequence came from a woman aged 18 to 35 with Graves' hyperthyroidism. The sequenced sample was peripheral blood or thyroid tissue (not recorded which). The V call is TRBV25-1, the J call TRBJ1-2; 8 nucleotides match TRBD1. CDR3 nucleotides: TGTGCCAGCACCGATATCCAGGACAGGGACTATGGCTACACCTTC. It specifies CASTDIQDRDYGYTF.